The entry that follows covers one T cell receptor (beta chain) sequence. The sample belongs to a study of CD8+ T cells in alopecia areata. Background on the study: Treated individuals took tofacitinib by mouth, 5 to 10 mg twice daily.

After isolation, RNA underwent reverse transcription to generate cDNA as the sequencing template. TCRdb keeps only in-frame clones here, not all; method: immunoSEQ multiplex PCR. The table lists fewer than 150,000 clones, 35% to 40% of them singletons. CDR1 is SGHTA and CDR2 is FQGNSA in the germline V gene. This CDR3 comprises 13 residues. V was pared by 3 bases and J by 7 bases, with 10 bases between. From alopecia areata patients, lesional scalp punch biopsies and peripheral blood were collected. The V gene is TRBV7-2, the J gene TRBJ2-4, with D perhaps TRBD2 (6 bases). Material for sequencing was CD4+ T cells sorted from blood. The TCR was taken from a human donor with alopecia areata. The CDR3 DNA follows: TGTGCCAGCAGCTTGAGGCGGGATAACATTCAGTACTTC. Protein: CASSLRRDNIQYF.